The clone carrying this T cell receptor beta chain has only one observation. Its antigen is unidentified. Treatment defined: some 20 received Ad26.COV2.S at low or high dose, single or two shots; a few received placebo; per-sample allocation not given. Following the first vaccine or placebo injection, samples were taken on day 63. Immunization relied on an Ad26 vector, which expressed Wuhan-strain SARS-CoV-2 spike. TCRdb's table, derived via immunoSEQ multiplex PCR, lists solely in-frame clones and lacks some. The sample has roughly 700,000 clones; approximately 88% are singletons. This specimen belongs to a study of Ad26.COV2.S vaccination and SARS-CoV-2 variants. Study as a whole: The authors gave Ad26.COV2.S intramuscularly, either once or twice 56 days apart. Study results and caveats: Placebo and vaccine recipients had non-spike TCR breadth that was similar.

The CDR3 runs 13 residues. With 8 bases removed from V and 2 bases from J, the gap between germline ends came to 12 bases. Germline CDR1 SNHLY, CDR2 FYNNEI. This receptor was obtained from a person between 18 and 60 years old who received the Ad26.COV2.S COVID-19 vaccine or a placebo. The V gene is TRBV2, the J gene TRBJ2-5; TRBD1 might be the D (5 bases). The starting material was peripheral blood, obtained in a trial of Ad26.COV2.S vaccine versus placebo. CDR3 nucleotide sequence: TGTGCCAGCGGCGGCAGGGCACAAGAGACCCAGTACTTC. Translation gives CASGGRAQETQYF.